Shown below are 20 T cell receptor beta chains from a single sample sequenced in a study of OX40 agonist ivuxolimab in advanced cancers. Profiling relied on immunoSEQ multiplex PCR, and the TCRdb table lists in-frame clones only, not all of them. The sample holds just over 40,000 clones, 70% to 90% seen once. This specimen was CD4+ or CD8+ T cells sorted from blood, taken in a trial of the OX40 agonist ivuxolimab. These receptors were obtained from an adult with an advanced solid tumor such as melanoma, head and neck, liver or kidney cancer.

The CDR3 nucleotides are TGCGCCAGCAGCCAAAGGACAGGACTCAATGAGCAGTTCTTC. This sequence encodes CASSQRTGLNEQFF. The gene calls are TRBV4-1 and TRBJ2-1; 7 bases match TRBD1. Per germline, CDR1 MGHRA and CDR2 YSYEKL. Trimming removed 2 bases from V and 6 bases from J; junction bases left unmatched: 4. CDR3 size: 14 residues.

The rearrangement joins TRBV5-1 to TRBJ2-3, with 12 positions matching TRBD2. The V segment lost 0 bases and the J segment 2 bases; nucleotides outside the gene matches: 16. This CDR3 region has 21 residues. CDR1 and CDR2 from the germline V gene are SGHRS and YFSETQ. The DNA for the CDR3 is TGCGCCAGCAGCTTGGCCGGGACACCGGGTGCTAGCGGGAGGGTCACAGATACGCAGTATTTT. Its protein is CASSLAGTPGASGRVTDTQYF.

This sequence joins TRBV28 and TRBJ1-2, with D maybe TRBD1 (6 bases). From germline, CDR1 is MDHEN and CDR2 SYDVKM. Trimming removed 3 bases from V and 6 bases from J, with 14 bases in between. This CDR3 contains 14 residues. The CDR3 protein is CASSFPGASNGYTF. In DNA form, the CDR3 reads TGTGCCAGCAGTTTCCCAGGGGCGAGTAATGGCTACACCTTC.

The table lists this clone with a count of one. This chain connects TRBV28 to TRBJ2-3, with D unresolved. Germline assignment: CDR1 MDHEN and CDR2 SYDVKM. The CDR3 has 15 amino acids. Trimming cost V 2 bases and J 0 bases, with 9 bases left between them. As DNA, the CDR3 is TGTGCCAGCAGTTTAGTTCGCGTTAGCACAGATACGCAGTATTTT. It encodes CASSLVRVSTDTQYF.

The chain uses TRBV5-1 and TRBJ2-5; D not resolved. With the DNA end fitting TRBJ2-7 better, the J assignment may be wrong. The CDR3 spans 11 residues. CDR1 and CDR2 (germline): SGHRS, YFSETQ. In DNA form, the CDR3 reads TGCGCCAGCAGCTTGGGTTACGAGCAGTACTTC. Protein: CASSLGYEQYF.

The gene calls are TRBV10-3 and TRBJ2-5, with TRBD2 identical over 9 bases. The CDR3 loop spans 15 amino acids. Unmatched junction bases numbered 5, after V lost 4 bases and J lost 2 bases. Germline V gene data show CDR1 as ENHRY and CDR2 as SYGVKD. CDR3 nucleotides: TGTGCCATCAGTGGACGGGCGGGAGGGCAAGAGACCCAGTACTTC. Its protein is CAISGRAGGQETQYF.

The genes are TRBV6-1 and TRBJ2-1, with a tentative D call TRBD1 (5 bases). This CDR3 is 14 amino acids long. The germline gives CDR1 MNHNS, CDR2 SASEGT. The ends were cut back, 1 base at V and 9 bases at J, with 13 bases in the middle. In DNA, the CDR3 is TGTGCCAGCAGTGAAGGGACACCGACAAGTGAGCAGTTCTTC. It yields the protein CASSEGTPTSEQFF.

The CDR3 region is CAWSPGDTQYF. In nucleotides, the CDR3 is TGTGCCTGGAGTCCGGGGGATACGCAGTATTTT. This chain links TRBV30 with TRBJ2-3; tentatively, D is TRBD2 (5 bases). The CDR3 extends over 11 amino acids. Deletions cut 2 bases from V and 6 bases from J, with 6 bases between. Germline lookup yields CDR1 GTSNPN and CDR2 SVGIG (reference sequence).

This clone was observed once. The rearrangement links TRBV27 to TRBJ2-1, with TRBD1 as a possible D gene (6 bases). The CDR3 runs 14 residues. Germline loops: CDR1 MNHEY, CDR2 SMNVEV (reference sequence). The ends were cut back, 6 bases at V and 1 base at J, with 10 bases in the middle. The CDR3 loop is CASSQQGSYNEQFF. The CDR3 DNA is TGTGCCAGCAGCCAACAGGGTTCCTACAATGAGCAGTTCTTC.

This clone was seen only once. This sequence joins TRBV11-2 and TRBJ2-7; TRBD2 agrees at 10 bases. CDR3 length equals 15 residues. Looked up from germline, CDR1 is SGHAT and CDR2 is FQNNGV. V gave up 2 bases and J gave up 3 bases; unmatched junction bases: 4. CDR3 sequence (DNA): TGTGCCAGCAGCTTACTACTAGCGGGACACTACGAGCAGTACTTC. Translating gives CASSLLLAGHYEQYF.

This chain connects TRBV7-6 to TRBJ2-1; 7 bases fit TRBD2. V shed 5 bases, J shed 5 bases, and the junction held 9 bases outside the gene matches. Germline assignment: CDR1 SGHVS and CDR2 FNYEAQ. There are 15 residues in the CDR3. The DNA of the CDR3 is TGTGCCAGCAGCCCGCAGCGGGATGGGGACAATGAGCAGTTCTTC. It translates to CASSPQRDGDNEQFF.

V gene TRBV6-7 combines with J gene TRBJ2-5; D remains ambiguous. TRBV6-7 is an ORF; its function is uncertain. V lost 6 bases to trimming and J lost 2 bases, with 7 bases between them. The CDR3 loop spans 12 amino acids. The CDR3 DNA follows: TGTGCCAGCAGGGCTTTTCAAGAGACCCAGTACTTC. Protein sequence: CASRAFQETQYF.

CDR3 amino acids: CASSWDRVGGYTF. The CDR3 bases are TGTGCCAGCAGTTGGGACAGGGTAGGAGGCTACACCTTC. V usage is TRBV28 and J usage is TRBJ1-2, with 9 nucleotides matching TRBD1. The germline gives CDR1 MDHEN, CDR2 SYDVKM. The V and J ends lost 4 bases and 8 bases, in that order; junction bases with no gene match: 5. This CDR3 has 13 residues.

The V and J genes are TRBV27 and TRBJ2-7; TRBD2 agrees at 8 bases. CDR3 length: 14 residues. Germline CDR1 is MNHEY and CDR2 is SMNVEV (reference sequence). V shed 2 bases and J 5 bases; nucleotides not matched to a gene: 5. The DNA of the CDR3 is TGTGCCAGCAGTTTACTGCGGGGGGCGCACGAGCAGTACTTC. Residues: CASSLLRGAHEQYF.

CDR3 region: CASSAGTSGRGEQYF. CDR3 nucleotides: TGTGCCAGCAGTGCTGGGACTAGCGGGAGGGGCGAGCAGTACTTC. J is TRBJ2-7 and V is TRBV27; 16 nucleotides line up with TRBD2. The V gene end was trimmed by 5 bases and the J gene end by 6 bases; junction bases not matched to a gene: 4. This CDR3 is 15 amino acids long. Germline CDR1 and CDR2: MNHEY and SMNVEV (reference sequence).

This clone was seen only once. The rearrangement joins TRBV29-1 to TRBJ1-2, with D unclear. The CDR3 covers 12 residues. The germline V gene has CDR1 SQVTM and CDR2 ANQGSEA. The V end lost 5 bases, the J end lost 3 bases, and 10 bases lay between the germline ends. CDR3 coding DNA: TGCAGCGTTTTTCGGTCAGACTATGGCTACACCTTC. The encoded protein is CSVFRSDYGYTF.

This rearrangement joins TRBV6-5 to TRBJ2-2, with D perhaps being TRBD1 or TRBD2 (5 bases each). V lost 0 bases and J lost 4, with 12 bases in between. Germline V lookup: CDR1 MNHEY, CDR2 SVGAGI. This CDR3 is 16 amino acids long. The CDR3, as DNA: TGTGCCAGCAGTTACTCGGGGGATTGGGCCACCGGGGAGCTGTTTTTT. Its translation: CASSYSGDWATGELFF.

This clone is judged medium-sized. This sample also contains other DNA sequences that code for the same CDR3. The V and J genes are TRBV9 and TRBJ2-7; D may be TRBD1 (8 bases). The CDR3 is 14 residues long. Germline lookup yields CDR1 SGDLS and CDR2 YYNGEE. V was pared by 0 bases and J by 6 bases, with 13 bases between. The CDR3 DNA follows: TGTGCCAGCAGCGTAGCTTACAGGGGGGGCGAGCAGTACTTC. This codes for CASSVAYRGGEQYF.

This clone occurred a few times. This chain joins TRBV7-9 and TRBJ1-1; weak D call: TRBD1 (5 bases). The V end was cut by 3 bases, the J end by 0 bases, with 17 bases between. The CDR3 has 17 amino acids. From germline, CDR1 is SEHNR and CDR2 FQNEAQ (reference sequence). CDR3 protein: CASSLPEIGVMNTEAFF. CDR3 sequence (DNA): TGTGCCAGCAGCTTGCCCGAAATAGGGGTTATGAACACTGAAGCTTTCTTT.

The chain employs TRBV4-1 and TRBJ2-5; either TRBD1 or TRBD2 may fit D (5 bases each). The CDR3 extends over 13 amino acids. CDR1 and CDR2 from the germline V gene are MGHRA and YSYEKL. The V end was cut by 4 bases, the J end by 7 bases, with 13 bases between. Written as DNA, the CDR3 is TGCGCCAGCAGCCCACTAGGGGTGGGGACCCAGTACTTC. This codes for CASSPLGVGTQYF.